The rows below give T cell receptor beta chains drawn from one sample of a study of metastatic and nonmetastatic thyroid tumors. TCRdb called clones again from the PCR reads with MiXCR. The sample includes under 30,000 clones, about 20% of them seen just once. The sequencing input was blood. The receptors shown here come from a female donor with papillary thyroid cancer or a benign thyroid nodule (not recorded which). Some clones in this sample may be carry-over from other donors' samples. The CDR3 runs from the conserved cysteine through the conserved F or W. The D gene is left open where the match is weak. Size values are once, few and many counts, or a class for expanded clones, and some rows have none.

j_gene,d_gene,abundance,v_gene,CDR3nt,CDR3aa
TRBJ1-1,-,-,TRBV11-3,TGTGCCAGCAGCACGGGTGGCGGGGGTACGAACACTGAAGCTTTCTTT,CASSTGGGGTNTEAFF
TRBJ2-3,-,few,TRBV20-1,TGCAGCGTACGGATGGATACGCAGTATTTT,CSVRMDTQYF
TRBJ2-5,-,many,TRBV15,TGTGCCACCAGCAGAGATTGGGAGACCCAGTACTTC,CATSRDWETQYF
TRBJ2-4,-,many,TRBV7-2,TGTGCCAGCAGCTTAGTTGGAGGTGGGGAAAACATTCAGTACTTC,CASSLVGGGENIQYF
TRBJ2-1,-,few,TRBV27,TGTGCCAGCAGTTTATCGAGACGGAATGAGCAGTTCTTC,CASSLSRRNEQFF
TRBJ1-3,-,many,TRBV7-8,TGTGCCAGCAGCCGCGGCAACCGACAGAGCTCTGGAAACACCATATATTTT,CASSRGNRQSSGNTIYF
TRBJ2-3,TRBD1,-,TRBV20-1,TGCAGTGCTAGAGATGGACAGGGAGGTCGAGATACGCAGTATTTT,CSARDGQGGRDTQYF
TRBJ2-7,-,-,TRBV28,TGTGCCAGCGTCTCGGCCCATTACGAGCAGTACTTC,CASVSAHYEQYF
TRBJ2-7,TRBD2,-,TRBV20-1,TGCAGTGCTAGAGAGGAAGCGGGAGATAGCGAGCAGTACTTC,CSAREEAGDSEQYF
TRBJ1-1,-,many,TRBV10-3,TGTGCCATCAGTGAAACTGTGAACACTGAAGCTTTCTTT,CAISETVNTEAFF
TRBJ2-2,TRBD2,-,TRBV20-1,TGCAGTGCTAAGACTAGCGGGAGGGGGGAGCTGTTTTTT,CSAKTSGRGELFF
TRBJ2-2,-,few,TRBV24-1,TGTGCCACCAGTGATGCTTTCCTGAACACCGGGGAGCTGTTTTTT,CATSDAFLNTGELFF
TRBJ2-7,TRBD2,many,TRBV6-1,TGTGCCAGCAGCCTAGCGGGGGGGCCTTACGAGCAGTGCTTC,CASSLAGGPYEQCF
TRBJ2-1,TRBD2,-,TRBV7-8,TGTGCCAGCAGCTTAGAGCGGGGGATGGGGAATGAGCAGTTCTTC,CASSLERGMGNEQFF
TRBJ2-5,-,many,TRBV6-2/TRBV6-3,TGTGCCAGCAGTTACTCGCCGCAGACCCAGTACTTC,CASSYSPQTQYF
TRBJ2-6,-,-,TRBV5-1,TGCGCCAGCAGCTTGGATGCCTATCCGGGCTCTGGTGCCAACGTCCTGACTTTC,CASSLDAYPGSGANVLTF
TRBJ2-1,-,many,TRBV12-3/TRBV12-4,TGTGCCAGCAGTTTAGTAACAGGCCTGGGCGGTGAGCAGTTCTTC,CASSLVTGLGGEQFF
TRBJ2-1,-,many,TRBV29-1,TGCAGCGTCGAGACAGGTGAGCAGTTCTTC,CSVETGEQFF
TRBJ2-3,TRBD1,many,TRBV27,TGTGCCAGCAGTTACGACAGGGGCACAGATACGCAGTATTTT,CASSYDRGTDTQYF
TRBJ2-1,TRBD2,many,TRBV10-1,TGCGCCAGCAGTGAGTCGGCCAGCGGGAGTAATGAGCAGTTCTTC,CASSESASGSNEQFF
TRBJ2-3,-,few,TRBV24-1,TGTGCCACCAGTGATCGCCTGGGGTCTAGTTTCACAGATACGCAGTATTTT,CATSDRLGSSFTDTQYF
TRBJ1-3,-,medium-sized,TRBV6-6,TGTGCCAGCAGTTACTCGGGGAGGCAGGTTTTGGGAAACACCATATATTTT,CASSYSGRQVLGNTIYF
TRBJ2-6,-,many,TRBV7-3,TGTGCCAGCAGCCTCACCCCCGGACTGTTCTCTGGGGCCAACGTCCTGACTTTC,CASSLTPGLFSGANVLTF
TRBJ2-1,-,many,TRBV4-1,TGCGCCAGCAGCCAAGATCCTTACCTCAATGAGCAGTTCTTC,CASSQDPYLNEQFF
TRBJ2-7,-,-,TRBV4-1,TGCGCCAGCAGTATAAGGAAGGGGTCCTACGAGCAGTACTTC,CASSIRKGSYEQYF
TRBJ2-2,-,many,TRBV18,TGTGCCAGCTCACCACTTCGGTTTTCCGGGGAGCTGTTTTTT,CASSPLRFSGELFF
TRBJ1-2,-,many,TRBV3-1,TGTGCCAGCAGCCTAACCCCGGCCCAGTCCTATGGCTACACCTTC,CASSLTPAQSYGYTF
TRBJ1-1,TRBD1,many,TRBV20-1,TGCAGCGCAGGGGGGGGGCGATACACTGAAGCTTTCTTT,CSAGGGRYTEAFF
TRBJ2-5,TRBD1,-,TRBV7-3,TGTGCCAGCAGCTTAAGGCCCTCTGGGACAGGGAAACAAGAGACCCAGTACTTC,CASSLRPSGTGKQETQYF
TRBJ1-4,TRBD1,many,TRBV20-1,TGCAGTGCTAGAGATAGTGGGACAGGCAATGAAAAACTGTTTTTT,CSARDSGTGNEKLFF
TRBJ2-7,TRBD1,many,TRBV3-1,TGTGCCAGCAGCCATCCTCTCGGGACAGGGGGCTCCTACGAGCAGTACTTC,CASSHPLGTGGSYEQYF
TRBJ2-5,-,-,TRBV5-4,TGTACCAGCAGCTTGGAAGTCAATTTGGAGACCCAGTACTTC,CTSSLEVNLETQYF
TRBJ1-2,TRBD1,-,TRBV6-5,TGTGCCAGCAGTTACTCTGGGACAGGGGACTATGGCTACACCTTC,CASSYSGTGDYGYTF
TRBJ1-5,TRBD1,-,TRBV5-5,TGTGCCAGCAGTAAGATTGTGACAGGGAATCAGCCCCAGCATTTT,CASSKIVTGNQPQHF
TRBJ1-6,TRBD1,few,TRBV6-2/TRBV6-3,TGTGCCAGCAGTTCACCGCGGACAGGCGGTAATTCACCCCTCCACTTT,CASSSPRTGGNSPLHF
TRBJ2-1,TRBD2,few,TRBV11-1,TGTGCCAGCAGCTTAGACGGGGCTAGCGGGCTCCCTCCTCTCTTC,CASSLDGASGLPPLF
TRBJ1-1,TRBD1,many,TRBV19,TGTGCCAGTAGTACCGGGACAGGGGGTGCTGAAGCTTTCTTT,CASSTGTGGAEAFF
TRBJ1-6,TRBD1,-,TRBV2,TGTGCCAGCGTCCCCCGGGACAGGGCGAATAGTCCACCCCTCCACTTT,CASVPRDRANSPPLHF
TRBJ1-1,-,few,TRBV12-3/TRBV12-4,TGTGCCAGCAGTTTGGGGGGGAGAGAAGCTTTCTTT,CASSLGGREAFF
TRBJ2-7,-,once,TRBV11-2,TGTGCCAGCAGCTCGGAACTAGACGAAATAAACTACGAGCAGTACTTC,CASSSELDEINYEQYF
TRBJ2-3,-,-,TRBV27,TGTGCCAGCAGTTCATCCAGTCGTGGAGATCAGCCCCAGTATTTT,CASSSSSRGDQPQYF
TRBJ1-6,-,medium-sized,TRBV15,TGTGCCACCAGCTTACAGGGTCGGTCGGCACCCCTCCACTTT,CATSLQGRSAPLHF
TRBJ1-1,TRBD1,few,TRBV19,TGTGCCAGTAGTGCGGACGCGGACAGGGCAATCGCTTTCTTT,CASSADADRAIAFF
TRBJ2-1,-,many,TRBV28,TGTGCCAGCAGTTTAGAACTCGGGTCGAATGAGCAGTTCTTC,CASSLELGSNEQFF
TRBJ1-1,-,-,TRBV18,TGTGCCAGCTCACGAAGGACAGCTAGGGACACTGAAGCTTTCTTT,CASSRRTARDTEAFF
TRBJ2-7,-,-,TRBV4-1,TGCTCCAGCCGGACCCGGGACGAACTCTACGAGCAGTACTTC,CSSRTRDELYEQYF
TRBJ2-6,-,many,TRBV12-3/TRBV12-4,TGTGCCAGCAGGTTAAGCTCTGGGGCCAACGTCCTGACTTTC,CASRLSSGANVLTF
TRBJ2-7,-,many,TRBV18,TGTGCCAGCTCACCACTGGGGGATGGCGAGCAGTACTTC,CASSPLGDGEQYF
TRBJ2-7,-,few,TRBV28,TGTGCCAGCAGGCCTAACGACATTCCTGGATACGAGCAGTACTTC,CASRPNDIPGYEQYF
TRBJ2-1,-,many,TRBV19,TGTGCCAGTAAGGAAGGGGATCACTACAATGAGCAGTTCTTC,CASKEGDHYNEQFF
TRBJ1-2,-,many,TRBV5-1,TGCGCCAGCAGCTTGGCGGGCAAGGAGGCCGACGGCTACACCTTC,CASSLAGKEADGYTF
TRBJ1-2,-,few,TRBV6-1,TGTGCCAGCAGTGACCTACCAGGGTACGGTGGCTACACCTTC,CASSDLPGYGGYTF